The 8 T cell receptor beta chains below all came from one sample that was sequenced in a study of cytomegalovirus exposure and HLA in healthy donors. Amplification used 60 Vbeta primers and 13 Jbeta primers. Assay used: immunoSEQ multiplex PCR; TCRdb lists only in-frame clones, some missing. The data show 7,000 or so clones, roughly half seen once. Material for sequencing was PBMCs. These receptors all stem from a man aged 25-45 years in good health and CMV-seropositive.

The chain carries TRBV10-3 and TRBJ1-1; D remains ambiguous. Trimming stripped 4 bases from V and 1 base from J, with 7 bases between. Germline lookup yields CDR1 ENHRY and CDR2 SYGVKD. The CDR3 runs 13 residues. The CDR3 sequence is CAISVQENTEAFF. The CDR3 DNA sequence: TGTGCCATCAGTGTCCAGGAGAACACTGAAGCTTTCTTT.

This chain uses TRBV29-1 with TRBJ2-5; D is perhaps TRBD2 (5 bases). Germline lookup yields CDR1 SQVTM and CDR2 ANQGSEA. Trimming took 8 bases from V and 4 from J, leaving 11 bases between them. The CDR3 consists of 11 residues. The CDR3 coding sequence is TGCAGCTTATCTCGGGGAGAGACCCAGTACTTC. Amino acids: CSLSRGETQYF.

This clone was picked up a small number of times. The rearrangement links TRBV29-1 to TRBJ1-2; 7 bases map to TRBD1. Germline V lookup: CDR1 SQVTM, CDR2 ANQGSEA. The CDR3 contains 15 residues. The J segment lost 2 bases and the V segment lost 6 bases, leaving 12 bases of the junction unmatched. This CDR3 reads CSVIDRVGPNYGYTF. Here the CDR3 DNA reads TGCAGCGTGATCGACAGGGTGGGACCGAACTATGGCTACACCTTC.

The chain employs TRBV6-5 and TRBJ1-1; the D gene is possibly TRBD1 (5 bases). The V end lost 5 bases, the J end lost 2 bases, and 12 bases lay between the germline ends. Germline V gene sequence: CDR1 MNHEY, CDR2 SVGAGI. There are 14 residues in the CDR3. As DNA, the CDR3 is TGTGCCAGCAGTCTCCTTGGGGCTAACACTGAAGCTTTCTTT. This gives the protein CASSLLGANTEAFF.

The chain has TRBV30 and TRBJ2-4, with 10 nucleotides matching TRBD2. Germline assignment: CDR1 GTSNPN and CDR2 SVGIG (reference sequence). After removal of 0 bases from V and 0 bases from J, the junction contained 5 bases not matched to a gene. This CDR3 is 17 amino acids long. The CDR3 sequence is CAWSVSRTSGAKNIQYF. DNA of the CDR3: TGTGCCTGGAGTGTATCCCGGACTAGCGGAGCCAAAAACATTCAGTACTTC.

This clone was counted only a few times. The DNA of the CDR3 is TGTGCCAGCAGCTTTGCAGGGTTCCAAGAGACCCAGTACTTC. Residues: CASSFAGFQETQYF. This sequence joins TRBV7-6 and TRBJ2-5; tentatively, D is TRBD1 (5 bases). The CDR3 contains 14 residues. Germline CDR1 SGHVS, CDR2 FNYEAQ. Trimming stripped 3 bases from V and 1 base from J, with 9 bases between.

In this sample, this clone turned up a few times. The chain combines TRBV6-5 with TRBJ1-6; no clear D. Germline CDR1 reads MNHEY; CDR2 reads SVGAGI. Trimming shortened V by 10 bases and J by 7 bases, and 20 bases separated the two germline ends. This CDR3 contains 15 residues. The CDR3 bases are TGTGCCACGAGGACGGGATTTTCGGGGAATTCACCCCTCCACTTT. This sequence encodes CATRTGFSGNSPLHF.

This clone was seen just once. The chain recombines TRBV14 with TRBJ2-7; D uncertain. This CDR3 contains 12 residues. Germline CDR1 reads SGHDN; CDR2 reads FVKESK. V shed 0 bases and J shed 4 bases, with 4 bases lying between them. The CDR3 protein is CASSQDAYEQYF. As DNA, the CDR3 is TGTGCCAGCAGCCAAGATGCGTACGAGCAGTACTTC.